The next 27 T cell receptor beta chains were all read from a single sample in a study of blood T cell repertoires in COVID-19. The repertoire was sequenced with immunoSEQ multiplex PCR; TCRdb's copy has only in-frame clones and lacks some. The sample carries about 240,000 clones, roughly nine tenths recorded once. Material: peripheral blood. The origin of the receptors is a man in his 60s with acute or convalescent COVID-19.

The V call is TRBV27, the J call TRBJ2-2; D is possibly TRBD1 (6 bases). Germline V CDR1 and CDR2: MNHEY, SMNVEV (reference sequence). The CDR3 length is 13 residues. Trimming took 11 bases from V and 2 from J, leaving 12 bases between them. The CDR3 here is CAGRDINTGELFF. CDR3 DNA sequence: TGTGCCGGCCGGGACATCAACACCGGGGAGCTGTTTTTT.

The chain has TRBV12-3 or TRBV12-4 and TRBJ2-7; no clear D gene. This CDR3 region has 12 residues. Trimming took off 5 bases at V and 4 bases at J, with 9 bases between the two ends. As DNA, the CDR3 is TGTGCCAGCAGTCCCCTCAGGTACGAGCAGTACTTC. The encoded protein is CASSPLRYEQYF.

The rearrangement links TRBV5-1 to TRBJ2-1, with 9 bases matching TRBD2. The germline gives CDR1 SGHRS, CDR2 YFSETQ. The CDR3 is 15 residues long. Trimming took 7 bases from V and 0 from J; bases not matched to a gene: 5. The CDR3 here is CASGYSGSSYNEQFF. The CDR3, as DNA: TGCGCCAGCGGATATAGCGGGAGCTCCTACAATGAGCAGTTCTTC.

The chain couples TRBV10-3 to TRBJ1-1; TRBD1 matches at 10 bases. The CDR3 loop spans 13 amino acids. CDR1 and CDR2 from the germline V gene are ENHRY and SYGVKD. The V and J ends lost 4 bases and 7 bases, in that order; junction bases with no gene match: 3. This CDR3 is CAISGQGAVEAFF. As DNA, the CDR3 is TGTGCCATCAGTGGACAGGGGGCGGTTGAAGCTTTCTTT.

J is TRBJ1-2 and V is TRBV6-6, with 10 bases fitting TRBD1. V dropped 5 bases and J dropped 3; count of bases not matched to a gene: 12. CDR3 length: 17 residues. Germline assignment: CDR1 MNHNY and CDR2 SVGAGI (reference sequence). DNA for the CDR3: TGTGCCAGCAGTCCCAACCGGGACAGGGGAATCTACTATGGCTACACCTTC. Translated, it gives CASSPNRDRGIYYGYTF.

The chain carries TRBV29-1 and TRBJ1-5; no clear D. Germline loops: CDR1 SQVTM, CDR2 ANQGSEA. Trimming took 7 bases from V and 3 from J, leaving 10 bases between them. The CDR3 has 12 amino acids. In DNA, the CDR3 is TGCAGCGGAGGACTGATCAATCAGCCCCAGCATTTT. The encoded protein is CSGGLINQPQHF.

The chain carries TRBV7-2 and TRBJ2-7, with 9 bases matching TRBD1. V was clipped by 3 bases and J by 3 bases; unmatched bases: 6. The CDR3 covers 15 residues. Per germline, CDR1 SGHTA and CDR2 FQGNSA. This CDR3 is CASSLWDRDFYEQYF. The CDR3 region has the DNA TGTGCCAGCAGCTTGTGGGACAGGGACTTCTACGAGCAGTACTTC.

This sequence joins TRBV6-2 or TRBV6-3 and TRBJ2-3, with 10 bases lining up with TRBD2. There are 15 residues in the CDR3. After removal of 4 bases from V and 3 bases from J, the junction contained 4 bases not matched to a gene. Looked up from germline, CDR1 is MNHEY and CDR2 is SVGEGT. In nucleotides, the CDR3 is TGTGCCAGCAGTTCCCTAGCGGGAGAAACAGATACGCAGTATTTT. It encodes CASSSLAGETDTQYF.

The chain combines TRBV28 with TRBJ1-6; D gene uncertain. The germline V gene encodes CDR1 MDHEN and CDR2 SYDVKM. The V and J ends lost 3 bases and 7 bases respectively, with 10 bases between them. This CDR3 has 14 amino acids. CDR3 bases: TGTGCCAGCAGTTTGGGCATACAAAATTCACCCCTCCACTTT. This codes for CASSLGIQNSPLHF.

This clone was picked up a small number of times. V is TRBV7-2 and J is TRBJ1-2, with 7 nucleotides matching TRBD1. V lost 1 base and J lost 0; bases outside the gene matches: 5. This CDR3 has 16 amino acids. CDR1 SGHTA and CDR2 FQGNSA come from the germline V gene. CDR3 sequence: CASSLVGGQANYGYTF. In DNA form, the CDR3 reads TGTGCCAGCAGCTTAGTAGGGGGCCAGGCTAACTATGGCTACACCTTC. Supplemented by reference TRBV7-2 and TRBJ1-2, the full variable domain reads GAGVSQSPSNKVTEKGKDVELRCDPISGHTALYWYRQSLGQGLEFLIYFQGNSAPDKSGLPSDRFSAERTGGSVSTLTIQRTQQEDSAVYLCASSLVGGQANYGYTFGSGTRLTVV.

The V call is TRBV28, the J call TRBJ1-2, with TRBD1 matching 7 bases. V dropped 2 bases and J dropped 8; count of bases not matched to a gene: 5. In germline, CDR1 is MDHEN, CDR2 SYDVKM. The CDR3 totals 13 residues. CDR3 coding DNA: TGTGCCAGCAGTTTAATCAGGGGGGACGGCTACACCTTC. As protein: CASSLIRGDGYTF.

The chain is built from TRBV30 and TRBJ2-7, with 9 bases matching TRBD2. The germline gives CDR1 GTSNPN, CDR2 SVGIG (reference sequence). There are 15 residues in the CDR3. Losses at the gene ends were 3 bases for V and 4 bases for J; bases not matched to a gene: 10. CDR3 coding DNA: TGTGCCTGGAGCTTAACGGGGCTAGCGGGATACGAGCAGTACTTC. This sequence encodes CAWSLTGLAGYEQYF.

The chain carries TRBV29-1 and TRBJ2-5; 7 bases match TRBD2. The CDR3 contains 14 residues. Germline V gives CDR1 SQVTM, CDR2 ANQGSEA. J lost 2 bases, V lost 4 bases, and 7 bases had no gene match. This chain's CDR3 is CSVGGGNRQETQYF. Written as DNA, the CDR3 is TGCAGCGTTGGGGGGGGAAATAGACAAGAGACCCAGTACTTC.

Worth noting for this clone: This same CDR3 is encoded by further DNA sequences in the sample. The genes are TRBV11-2 and TRBJ1-1; 8 bases match TRBD1. Germline-derived CDR1 and CDR2 are SGHAT and FQNNGV. This CDR3 spans 13 amino acids. V was pared by 5 bases and J by 3 bases, with 2 bases of the junction left unmatched. This CDR3 is CASSLDRDTEAFF. CDR3 DNA: TGTGCCAGCAGCCTGGACAGGGACACTGAAGCTTTCTTT.

The chain has TRBV13 and TRBJ2-2; 7 nucleotides match TRBD2. The CDR3 has 17 residues. V shed 5 bases, J shed 10 bases, and the junction held 19 bases outside the gene matches. Germline V CDR1 and CDR2: PRHDT, FYEKMQ (reference sequence). The DNA of the CDR3 is TGTGCCAGCAGCCCGAAAGGGCTACTAGGACGGGAGGTGGAGCTGTTTTTT. It translates to CASSPKGLLGREVELFF.

The chain has TRBV18 and TRBJ2-1; the D gene is possibly TRBD2 (5 bases). This CDR3 is 15 amino acids long. The V end lost 8 bases, the J end lost 7 bases, and 21 bases lay between the germline ends. CDR1 is KGHSH and CDR2 is LQKENI in the germline V gene. The CDR3, as DNA: TGTGCCAGCCGGGTACCGGGAAACATCGCGAATGAGCAGTTCTTC. Encoded protein: CASRVPGNIANEQFF.

CDR3 amino acids: CASSRASGSFEQYF. The DNA for the CDR3 is TGTGCCAGCAGCCGTGCTAGCGGGAGTTTCGAGCAGTACTTC. The chain combines TRBV9 with TRBJ2-7, with 10 nucleotides matching TRBD2. Trimming cost V 4 bases and J 6 bases; bases outside gene matches: 7. The V gene's germline CDR1 is SGDLS and CDR2 YYNGEE. The CDR3 runs to 14 residues.

V usage is TRBV21-1 and J usage is TRBJ1-5; the D segment call TRBD1 is taken from the table without a DNA check. TRBV21-1 is tagged as a pseudogene. The CDR3 has 17 residues. The CDR3 region has the DNA TGTGCCAGCAGCCTGAGATCAGGGACAGGCCACAATCAGCCCCAGCATTTT. Its protein is CASSLRSGTGHNQPQHF.

The chain uses TRBV7-8 and TRBJ2-4; the match to TRBD2 covers 8 bases. Trimming removed 6 bases from V and 3 bases from J; junction bases left unmatched: 7. The CDR3 length is 15 residues. Germline loops: CDR1 SGHVS, CDR2 FQNEAQ. The CDR3 spells CASSPTAGVKNIQYF. In nucleotides, the CDR3 is TGTGCCAGCAGTCCCACAGCGGGAGTCAAAAACATTCAGTACTTC.

The J gene is TRBJ1-2, the V gene TRBV4-2; 10 positions agree with TRBD1. CDR1 and CDR2 from the germline V gene are LGHNA and YNFKEQ. This CDR3 contains 14 residues. J gave up 13 bases and V 0 bases, and 8 bases lay outside the gene matches. The CDR3 sequence: CASSQDKGTGAITF. In nucleotides, the CDR3 is TGTGCCAGCAGCCAAGATAAGGGGACAGGGGCAATCACCTTC.

The chain has TRBV5-4 and TRBJ2-7; 8 positions match TRBD2. The V gene end was trimmed by 4 bases and the J gene end by 3 bases; junction bases not matched to a gene: 3. CDR3 size: 13 residues. The V gene's germline CDR1 is SGHNT and CDR2 YYREEE (reference sequence). CDR3 loop: CASSLRGGYEQYF. CDR3 in DNA: TGTGCCAGCAGCCTTCGGGGGGGCTACGAGCAGTACTTC.

The chain has TRBV19 and TRBJ2-2; 7 nucleotides line up with TRBD1. Trimming cost V 4 bases and J 1 base; bases outside gene matches: 6. The V gene's germline CDR1 is LNHDA and CDR2 SQIVND (reference sequence). This CDR3 has 16 residues. CDR3 residues: CASSRDRVLNTGELFF. CDR3 bases: TGTGCCAGTAGTAGAGACAGGGTTTTGAACACCGGGGAGCTGTTTTTT. The full variable domain, with the rest looked up from reference TRBV19 and TRBJ2-2, is DGGITQSPKYLFRKEGQNVTLSCEQNLNHDAMYWYRQDPGQGLRLIYYSQIVNDFQKGDIAEGYSVSREKKESFPLTVTSAQKNPTAFYLCASSRDRVLNTGELFFGEGSRLTVL.

This chain uses TRBV30 with TRBJ2-2, with a possible D match to TRBD2 (5 bases). CDR1 is GTSNPN, CDR2 SVGIG, per germline (reference sequence). V was cut by 4 bases and J by 4 bases, with 13 bases left in between. The CDR3 has 14 residues. The DNA for the CDR3 is TGTGCCTGGACTGGTACTAGAGGCACCGGGGAGCTGTTTTTT. The encoded protein is CAWTGTRGTGELFF. Using reference TRBV30 and TRBJ2-2 for the parts outside the CDR3, the full variable domain is SQTIHQWPATLVQPVGSPLSLECTVEGTSNPNLYWYRQAAGRGLQLLFYSVGIGQISSEVPQNLSASRPQDRQFILSSKKLLLSDSGFYLCAWTGTRGTGELFFGEGSRLTVL.

This clone showed up just a few times. J is TRBJ2-1 and V is TRBV6-2 or TRBV6-3; 9 bases map to TRBD2. Per germline, CDR1 MNHEY and CDR2 SVGEGT. The CDR3 covers 17 residues. V was pared by 5 bases and J by 0 bases, with 8 bases of the junction left unmatched. CDR3 protein: CASSPGLAQSSYNEQFF. CDR3 DNA sequence: TGTGCCAGCAGTCCGGGACTAGCACAGAGCTCCTACAATGAGCAGTTCTTC.

The chain carries TRBV5-4 and TRBJ2-7; 9 bases agree with TRBD2. The CDR3 is 14 residues long. Trimming took 5 bases from V and 1 from J; bases not matched to a gene: 4. Germline V gives CDR1 SGHNT, CDR2 YYREEE (reference sequence). CDR3 protein: CASSLAGGSYEQYF. CDR3 nucleotide sequence: TGTGCCAGCAGTCTGGCGGGGGGGTCCTACGAGCAGTACTTC.

A single count supports this clone. The rearrangement joins TRBV7-2 to TRBJ1-1, with TRBD1 as a possible D gene (5 bases). Trimming left V 5 bases short and J 4 bases short, with 11 bases between. CDR1 is SGHTA, CDR2 FQGNSA, per germline. This CDR3 comprises 13 residues. DNA for the CDR3: TGTGCCAGCAGCACGAAGACAGTCACTGAAGCTTTCTTT. This codes for CASSTKTVTEAFF.

V and J are TRBV5-1 and TRBJ1-6; D is uncertain. The CDR3 sequence is 14 residues long. V lost 0 bases and J 5 bases, leaving 6 bases between the germline ends. Germline assignment: CDR1 SGHRS and CDR2 YFSETQ. CDR3 amino acids: CASSLVQNNSPLHF. The CDR3 DNA is TGCGCCAGCAGCTTGGTACAGAATAATTCACCCCTCCACTTT.